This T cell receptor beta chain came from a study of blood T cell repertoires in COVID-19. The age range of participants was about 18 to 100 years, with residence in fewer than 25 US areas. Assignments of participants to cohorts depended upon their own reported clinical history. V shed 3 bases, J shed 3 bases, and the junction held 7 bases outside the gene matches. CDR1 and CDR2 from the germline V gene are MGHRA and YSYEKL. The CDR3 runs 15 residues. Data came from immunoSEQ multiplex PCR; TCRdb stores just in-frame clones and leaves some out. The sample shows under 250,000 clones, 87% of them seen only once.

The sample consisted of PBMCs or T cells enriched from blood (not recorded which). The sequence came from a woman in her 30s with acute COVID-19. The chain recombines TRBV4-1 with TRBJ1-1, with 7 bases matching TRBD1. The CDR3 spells CASSHLSRGDTEAFF. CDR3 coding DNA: TGCGCCAGCAGCCACCTCTCCAGGGGGGACACTGAAGCTTTCTTT.